These 23 T cell receptor beta chains share one sample of origin, sequenced in a study of blood T cell repertoires in COVID-19 (dated by TCRdb to 2020 to 2022). Library generation was performed with the immunoSEQ multiplex PCR assay. Here the immuneACCESS table is served through TCRdb, limited to in-frame sequences with V and J called. Missing clones are a known gap in these copies; in checked studies unresolved V genes cover under half, and the rest lacks a known reason. This sample comprises about 210,000 clones, 70% to 90% of them detected only once. The ten biggest clones cover under 2.5% of the sample. Material for sequencing was PBMCs or T cells enriched from blood (not recorded which). The receptors originated from a woman aged 40 to 50 with acute COVID-19.

The V gene is TRBV7-9, the J gene TRBJ1-1; possibly TRBD1 for D (5 bases). This CDR3 has 13 amino acids. Per germline, CDR1 SEHNR and CDR2 FQNEAQ (reference sequence). The V end lost 4 bases, the J end lost 12 bases, and 18 bases lay between the germline ends. The CDR3 here is CASSSGGAFGSFF. The DNA for the CDR3 is TGTGCCAGCAGCTCCGGCGGGGCGTTTGGGTCTTTCTTT.

J is TRBJ1-3 and V is TRBV12-5, with D uncertain. Looked up from germline, CDR1 is LGHNT and CDR2 is FRNRAP. The CDR3 is 14 residues long. The germline V and J ends were trimmed by 5 bases and 0 bases, with 8 bases remaining between them. The CDR3 DNA follows: TGTGCTAGTGGTCCCGACACCTCTGGAAACACCATATATTTT. It codes for CASGPDTSGNTIYF.

The rearrangement uses TRBV5-1 and TRBJ1-2; D may be TRBD1 (5 bases). Per germline, CDR1 SGHRS and CDR2 YFSETQ. Trimming pared 1 base from V and 7 bases from J, leaving 20 bases between. The CDR3 sequence is 16 residues long. The CDR3 spells CASSLKQATAGGGYTF. The CDR3 DNA reads as TGCGCCAGCAGCTTGAAGCAGGCGACAGCCGGGGGTGGCTACACCTTC.

CDR3 in amino acids: CASSLGQGRNEKLFF. CDR3 DNA sequence: TGTGCCAGCAGTTTGGGGCAGGGGCGAAATGAAAAACTGTTTTTT. V gene TRBV2 combines with J gene TRBJ1-4; D may be TRBD1 (6 bases). Germline V gene sequence: CDR1 SNHLY, CDR2 FYNNEI. V shed 5 bases and J shed 5 bases, with 15 bases lying between them. This CDR3 comprises 15 residues.

The chain employs TRBV29-1 and TRBJ2-1; D perhaps matches TRBD1 (6 bases). In germline, CDR1 is SQVTM, CDR2 ANQGSEA. Between the trimmed V and J ends, which lost 8 bases and 4 bases, there was a span of 15 bases. The CDR3 spans 13 residues. The CDR3 DNA reads as TGCAGCTTGGGGAGAGGGGGATACAATGAGCAGTTCTTC. It codes for CSLGRGGYNEQFF.

This clone came up a few times. The J gene is TRBJ1-5, the V gene TRBV19; D not resolved. The V and J ends lost 3 bases and 5 bases respectively, with 8 bases between them. The germline CDR1 and CDR2 sequences are LNHDA and SQIVND (reference sequence). CDR3 length: 13 amino acids. CDR3 residues: CASSMYSDQPQHF. In nucleotides, the CDR3 is TGTGCCAGTAGTATGTATTCGGATCAGCCCCAGCATTTT. The variable domain in full, completed from reference TRBV19 and TRBJ1-5, reads DGGITQSPKYLFRKEGQNVTLSCEQNLNHDAMYWYRQDPGQGLRLIYYSQIVNDFQKGDIAEGYSVSREKKESFPLTVTSAQKNPTAFYLCASSMYSDQPQHFGDGTRLSIL.

This clone was recorded once. The chain uses TRBV19 and TRBJ2-1; D possibly corresponds to TRBD2 (6 bases). There are 14 residues in the CDR3. Trimming left V 3 bases short and J 3 bases short, with 9 bases between. Germline V gives CDR1 LNHDA, CDR2 SQIVND (reference sequence). The CDR3 loop is CASSMGRGYNEQFF. In DNA, the CDR3 is TGTGCCAGTAGTATGGGGCGGGGCTACAATGAGCAGTTCTTC.

With regard to this clone: Other nucleotide sequences from this sample produce the same CDR3. The chain couples TRBV2 to TRBJ2-7; a possible D gene is TRBD2 (6 bases). CDR1 SNHLY and CDR2 FYNNEI come from the germline V gene. V was pared by 7 bases and J by 3 bases, with 10 bases between. This CDR3 comprises 12 residues. CDR3 DNA sequence: TGTGCCAGCACCGCGGGGAGCTACGAGCAGTACTTC. As protein: CASTAGSYEQYF.

The table lists this clone with a few counts. This chain uses TRBV5-6 with TRBJ2-2, with a tentative D call TRBD2 (6 bases). The V gene's germline CDR1 is SGHDT and CDR2 YYEEEE. The CDR3 totals 15 residues. V shed 0 bases and J shed 2 bases, with 8 bases lying between them. As DNA, the CDR3 is TGTGCCAGCAGCTTGGCGGGACTCAACACCGGGGAGCTGTTTTTT. Protein: CASSLAGLNTGELFF.

The chain joins TRBV5-1 to TRBJ2-7; TRBD1 is a possible D gene (6 bases). Germline V CDR1 and CDR2: SGHRS, YFSETQ. The CDR3 is 14 amino acids. V was shortened by 4 bases and J by 0 bases, with 11 bases between the two germline ends. This CDR3 is CASSATGHSYEQYF. The CDR3 coding sequence is TGCGCCAGCAGCGCGACAGGACACTCCTACGAGCAGTACTTC. The whole variable domain, remainder taken from reference TRBV5-1 and TRBJ2-7, is KAGVTQTPRYLIKTRGQQVTLSCSPISGHRSVSWYQQTPGQGLQFLFEYFSETQRNKGNFPGRFSGRQFSNSRSEMNVSTLELGDSALYLCASSATGHSYEQYFGPGTRLTVT.

This chain joins TRBV2 and TRBJ2-2, with TRBD2 as a possible D gene (6 bases). Trimming shortened V by 6 bases and J by 1 base, and 15 bases separated the two germline ends. Germline CDR1 and CDR2: SNHLY and FYNNEI. The CDR3 extends over 16 amino acids. In DNA, the CDR3 is TGTGCCAGCAGCTACCGGACTACCCGGAACACCGGGGAGCTGTTTTTT. It is translated as CASSYRTTRNTGELFF.

The chain is built from TRBV7-2 and TRBJ1-3, with TRBD1 as a possible D gene (6 bases). The ends were cut back, 4 bases at V and 2 bases at J, with 12 bases in the middle. The CDR3 is 15 amino acids. Germline CDR1 reads SGHTA; CDR2 reads FQGNSA. In DNA form, the CDR3 reads TGTGCCAGCAGCTCAACAGGGCGAACTGGAAACACCATATATTTT. Protein: CASSSTGRTGNTIYF.

The V gene is TRBV2, the J gene TRBJ1-5, with a possible D match to TRBD1 (6 bases). The germline V gene has CDR1 SNHLY and CDR2 FYNNEI. This CDR3 is 14 amino acids long. V dropped 3 bases and J dropped 8 bases, with 14 bases sitting between them. As DNA, the CDR3 is TGTGCCAGCAGTGATAAAACAGGGAGGGAGCCCCAGCATTTT. It codes for CASSDKTGREPQHF.

On this clone: The junction and the germline gene differ at one end; a read error may be behind it. The chain has TRBV3-1 (or the pseudogene TRBV3-2) and TRBJ2-1; D might be TRBD2 (5 bases). This CDR3 spans 16 amino acids. Per germline, CDR1 LGHDT and CDR2 YNNKEL (reference sequence). CDR3 coding DNA: TGCGCCAGCAGCCAAGATCGACTATTGGCCTTTGGTGAGCAGTTCTTC. It codes for CASSQDRLLAFGEQFF.

This chain links TRBV5-4 with TRBJ2-3, with 8 bases identical to TRBD2. Looked up from germline, CDR1 is SGHNT and CDR2 is YYREEE (reference sequence). The trim removed 0 bases at V and 0 bases at J, leaving 6 bases unmatched. The CDR3 spans 17 residues. The CDR3: CASSLASGGGSTDTQYF. Written as DNA, the CDR3 is TGTGCCAGCAGCTTGGCCTCGGGAGGGGGAAGCACAGATACGCAGTATTTT.

This CDR3 is CASSAGTGGSYGYTF. The CDR3 bases are TGCGCCAGCAGCGCTGGGACAGGCGGAAGCTATGGCTACACCTTC. The chain employs TRBV5-1 and TRBJ1-2; 8 positions match TRBD1. With V trimmed by 4 bases and J by 4 bases, 9 bases remained unmatched. The germline CDR1 and CDR2 sequences are SGHRS and YFSETQ. The CDR3 sequence is 15 residues long.

This chain links TRBV6-5 with TRBJ1-1; D ambiguous. The germline V gene encodes CDR1 MNHEY and CDR2 SVGAGI. The CDR3 totals 13 residues. V shed 11 bases and J shed 1 base, with 14 bases lying between them. CDR3 nucleotide sequence: TGTGCCTGTTGGCGGCTTACGAACACTGAAGCTTTCTTT. Translated, it gives CACWRLTNTEAFF.

This clone appeared a single time. V usage is TRBV5-1 and J usage is TRBJ2-3, with 9 bases fitting TRBD2. Trimming at V came to 1 base and at J to 4 bases, leaving 4 bases not matched to a gene. CDR3 length: 15 amino acids. CDR1 is SGHRS, CDR2 YFSETQ, per germline. The CDR3 is CASSLREREADTQYF. Written as DNA, the CDR3 is TGCGCCAGCAGCTTGCGTGAGCGGGAGGCAGATACGCAGTATTTT.

The rearrangement joins TRBV20-1 to TRBJ2-2; TRBD2 is a possible D gene (6 bases). In germline, CDR1 is DFQATT, CDR2 SNEGSKA (reference sequence). Trimming took off 3 bases at V and 0 bases at J, with 14 bases between the two ends. This CDR3 is 16 amino acids long. CDR3 in DNA: TGCAGTGCTAGTGATCTGGGGGGAGCGAACACCGGGGAGCTGTTTTTT. The encoded protein is CSASDLGGANTGELFF.

This clone was observed a few times. This chain uses TRBV30 with TRBJ1-6; 8 bases match TRBD1. The V and J ends lost 7 bases and 7 bases, in that order; junction bases with no gene match: 9. The CDR3 is made up of 14 amino acids. Germline CDR1 is GTSNPN and CDR2 is SVGIG (reference sequence). Here the CDR3 DNA reads TGTGCCTTTACCCGACAGGGGATGAATTCACCCCTCCACTTT. This sequence encodes CAFTRQGMNSPLHF.

This sequence joins TRBV7-2 and TRBJ2-2; D is ambiguous. Trimming took 2 bases from V and 7 from J, leaving 11 bases between them. Germline V gene lookup returns CDR1 SGHTA and CDR2 FQGNSA. This CDR3 region has 14 residues. CDR3 amino acids: CASSLRENVGELFF. As DNA, the CDR3 is TGTGCCAGCAGCTTAAGAGAGAACGTCGGGGAGCTGTTTTTT.

The chain recombines TRBV6-5 with TRBJ2-1; no definite D call. V lost 6 bases, J lost 6 bases, and 12 bases lay in between. In germline, CDR1 is MNHEY, CDR2 SVGAGI. The CDR3 is made up of 13 amino acids. CDR3 loop: CASRALGANEQFF. CDR3 bases: TGTGCCAGCAGAGCCCTAGGAGCCAATGAGCAGTTCTTC.

The J gene is TRBJ2-4, the V gene TRBV30; D ambiguous. Trimming left V 0 bases short and J 8 bases short, with 8 bases between. CDR3 length: 12 amino acids. The germline V gene has CDR1 GTSNPN and CDR2 SVGIG (reference sequence). The CDR3 loop reads CAWSVARDIQYF. In DNA form, the CDR3 reads TGTGCCTGGAGTGTTGCACGCGACATTCAGTACTTC.